This T cell receptor beta chain was sequenced in a study of vaccination and CD4 T cells after COVID-19. The sample's treatment: roughly 11-day PBMC culture with coronavirus spike peptide pools or control peptides (ViraFEST assay). Following expansion of antigen-specific T cells with peptide pools, ViraFEST then sequenced TCRs. With respect to this clonotype: The antigen is undetermined.

An Oncomine TCR Beta short-read assay was used to sequence the DNA from cultured CD4+ T cells. It was cultured CD4+ T cells from which genomic DNA was extracted. TCRdb re-analysed the PCR reads in MiXCR, keeping a single row per CDR3 protein. The sample has some 3,300 distinct CDR3 sequences, approximately 49% seen once. CDR1 is LGHNA and CDR2 is YSLEER in the germline V gene. V was shortened by 0 bases and J by 6 bases, with 12 bases between the two germline ends. The CDR3 is made up of 14 amino acids. This chain connects TRBV4-3 to TRBJ2-7, with D perhaps TRBD2 (5 bases). The sample was CD4+ T cells from blood, cultured in vitro. The receptor's source is a human donor who had recovered from COVID-19. This chain's CDR3 is CASSQDRRGAEQYF. CDR3 nucleotide sequence: TGCGCCAGCAGCCAAGACCGCCGGGGTGCCGAGCAGTACTTC.